This passage covers 22 T cell receptor beta chains from one sample sequenced in a study of T cells in tuberculosis. Cells were sorted from thawed PBMC rested overnight and stained with GMM-loaded CD1B tetramer, viability dye and anti-CD3. CD1B tetramers were loaded with Rhodococcus equi-derived C32 glucose monomycolate. TCRdb's table, derived via immunoSEQ multiplex PCR, lists solely in-frame clones and lacks some. The sample lists 50,000 or so clones, around 90% seen once, with just over 20% in the top ten. Sequences were obtained from CD1b-GMM tetramer-negative cells sorted from PBMCs. The receptors were gathered from an adult woman with latent tuberculosis.

The V call is TRBV10-3, the J call TRBJ1-1; TRBD1 agrees at 7 bases. The CDR3 is 14 amino acids. Germline V gene lookup returns CDR1 ENHRY and CDR2 SYGVKD. V was pared by 6 bases and J by 0 bases, with 4 bases of the junction left unmatched. The CDR3 loop is CAIRRQGVNTEAFF. The CDR3 coding sequence is TGTGCCATCAGAAGACAGGGAGTGAACACTGAAGCTTTCTTT.

The chain joins TRBV7-9 to TRBJ1-5; D uncertain. CDR3 length equals 14 residues. The germline V gene encodes CDR1 SEHNR and CDR2 FQNEAQ (reference sequence). Trimming shortened V by 0 bases and J by 6 bases, and 9 bases separated the two germline ends. The CDR3 sequence: CASSLAEQGQPQHF. CDR3 in DNA: TGTGCCAGCAGCTTAGCGGAGCAAGGTCAGCCCCAGCATTTT.

V is TRBV5-4 and J is TRBJ1-1, with a tentative D call TRBD1 (5 bases). V lost 4 bases and J 3 bases, leaving 22 bases between the germline ends. Per germline, CDR1 SGHNT and CDR2 YYREEE (reference sequence). The CDR3 totals 17 residues. This CDR3 reads CASSPPPRVVGDTEAFF. The CDR3, as DNA: TGTGCCAGCAGCCCACCCCCCAGGGTCGTTGGAGACACTGAAGCTTTCTTT. The whole variable domain, remainder taken from reference TRBV5-4 and TRBJ1-1, is ETGVTQSPTHLIKTRGQQVTLRCSSQSGHNTVSWYQQALGQGPQFIFQYYREEENGRGNFPPRFSGLQFPNYSSELNVNALELDDSALYLCASSPPPRVVGDTEAFFGQGTRLTVV.

The CDR3 nucleotides read TGCGCCAGCAGCTTGGAGCCGGGAACCAATGAAGCTTTCTTT. It encodes CASSLEPGTNEAFF. The chain links TRBV5-1 to TRBJ1-1; the D is unclear. Trimming cost V 0 bases and J 7 bases, with 13 bases left between them. Germline assignment: CDR1 SGHRS and CDR2 YFSETQ. The CDR3 totals 14 residues.

The rearrangement joins TRBV18 to TRBJ1-2; D uncertain. Germline V CDR1 and CDR2: KGHSH, LQKENI. V was pared by 0 bases and J by 2 bases, with 13 bases between. The CDR3 totals 16 residues. The CDR3 DNA sequence: TGTGCCAGCTCACCACCGGCATATCCAGGAAACTATGGCTACACCTTC. This encodes CASSPPAYPGNYGYTF.

This chain links TRBV6-6 with TRBJ2-3, with D possibly matching TRBD1 (6 bases). The V end lost 7 bases, the J end lost 6 bases, and 17 bases lay between the germline ends. CDR3 size: 14 residues. Per germline, CDR1 MNHNY and CDR2 SVGAGI (reference sequence). CDR3 residues: CASTRDTRWDTQYF. CDR3 bases: TGTGCCAGCACCCGGGACACCCGGTGGGATACGCAGTATTTT.

The chain combines TRBV12-2 with TRBJ2-1; whether TRBD1, the table's D call, matches the DNA was not checked. TRBV12-2 constitutes a pseudogene. The CDR3 totals 15 residues. CDR3 in DNA: TGTGCAAGTCGCTTCCCGGGACAGGGAGGCAATGAGCAGTTCTTC. It specifies CASRFPGQGGNEQFF.

The chain employs TRBV6-4 and TRBJ2-1; 7 bases agree with TRBD1. The germline gives CDR1 MRHNA, CDR2 SNTAGT. There are 15 residues in the CDR3. Trimming removed 3 bases from V and 8 bases from J; junction bases left unmatched: 10. CDR3 sequence: CASSDHPGQPHEQFF. DNA of the CDR3: TGTGCCAGCAGTGATCATCCGGGACAGCCGCATGAGCAGTTCTTC.

The rearrangement links TRBV7-2 to TRBJ2-3; D not certain. Trimming took 5 bases from V and 2 from J, leaving 5 bases between them. Germline V CDR1 and CDR2: SGHTA, FQGNSA. The CDR3 covers 12 residues. CDR3 DNA: TGTGCCAGCAGCCCCTCCACAGATACGCAGTATTTT. Its translation: CASSPSTDTQYF.

This chain links TRBV9 with TRBJ1-2; 9 bases fit TRBD1. In germline, CDR1 is SGDLS, CDR2 YYNGEE. The CDR3 runs to 16 residues. Losses at the gene ends were 3 bases for V and 2 bases for J; bases not matched to a gene: 8. The CDR3 DNA sequence: TGTGCCAGCAGCGCAAATGGACAGGGGAAAAACTATGGCTACACCTTC. Its protein is CASSANGQGKNYGYTF.

This chain uses TRBV6-6 with TRBJ2-7; 8 positions match TRBD2. V was clipped by 0 bases and J by 5 bases; unmatched bases: 6. CDR3 size: 15 residues. Germline-derived CDR1 and CDR2 are MNHNY and SVGAGI (reference sequence). The CDR3 loop reads CASSYSSGSHHEQYF. CDR3 DNA: TGTGCCAGCAGTTACTCAAGCGGGAGTCACCACGAGCAGTACTTC.

This chain connects TRBV9 to TRBJ1-1; 11 bases map to TRBD1. J was trimmed by 8 bases and V by 3 bases; bases with no gene match: 12. Looked up from germline, CDR1 is SGDLS and CDR2 is YYNGEE. This CDR3 is 16 amino acids long. As DNA, the CDR3 is TGTGCCAGCAGCGCCCAAGCCGGGACAGGGGGTGTAGAAGCTTTCTTT. It encodes CASSAQAGTGGVEAFF.

CDR3 DNA sequence: TGTGCCAGCAGCCCCGGACAGGGCAATCAGCCCCAGCATTTT. Amino acid sequence: CASSPGQGNQPQHF. V is TRBV7-9 and J is TRBJ1-5; 7 bases agree with TRBD1. J gave up 2 bases and V 5 bases, and 3 bases lay outside the gene matches. CDR1 and CDR2 (germline): SEHNR, FQNEAQ (reference sequence). This CDR3 has 14 amino acids.

The CDR3 loop is CSVVWTSGDSYEQYF. For the CDR3, the DNA is TGCAGCGTTGTTTGGACTAGCGGGGACTCCTACGAGCAGTACTTC. The gene calls are TRBV29-1 and TRBJ2-7; 12 bases map to TRBD2. The J segment lost 0 bases and the V segment lost 4 bases, leaving 4 bases of the junction unmatched. Germline V gives CDR1 SQVTM, CDR2 ANQGSEA. The CDR3 sequence is 15 residues long.

This clone was counted a single time. The V gene is TRBV4-3, the J gene TRBJ2-3; TRBD2 agrees at 8 bases. The CDR3 is 17 residues long. The germline V gene has CDR1 LGHNA and CDR2 YSLEER. V trimming: 4 bases; J trimming: 2 bases; junction bases outside the gene matches: 11. CDR3 bases: TGCGCCAGCAGCCCCGGACCTGGGACTAGTGCCACAGATACGCAGTATTTT. Protein sequence: CASSPGPGTSATDTQYF.

V usage is TRBV7-8 and J usage is TRBJ1-2; no firm D call. Germline CDR1 is SGHVS and CDR2 is FQNEAQ. There are 13 residues in the CDR3. V shed 1 base and J shed 2 bases, with 5 bases lying between them. CDR3 region: CASSLGENYGYTF. The DNA of the CDR3 is TGTGCCAGCAGCTTAGGAGAGAACTATGGCTACACCTTC. Combining the CDR3 with reference TRBV7-8 and TRBJ1-2 gives the whole variable domain GAGVSQSPRYKVAKRGQDVALRCDPISGHVSLFWYQQALGQGPEFLTYFQNEAQLDKSGLPSDRFFAERPEGSVSTLKIQRTQQEDSAVYLCASSLGENYGYTFGSGTRLTVV.

The CDR3 region has the DNA TGCGCCAGCAGCCCCCTCGAGGTGGCGGGGCAGAGCTCCTACAATGAGCAGTTCTTC. Protein: CASSPLEVAGQSSYNEQFF. The chain links TRBV4-1 to TRBJ2-1; the D gene is possibly TRBD2 (6 bases). V was trimmed by 4 bases and J by 0 bases, leaving 22 bases between them. Germline values: CDR1 MGHRA, CDR2 YSYEKL. CDR3 size: 19 residues.

This clone was counted a single time. The J gene is TRBJ1-2, the V gene TRBV30, with TRBD1 identical over 8 bases. The CDR3 runs to 12 residues. Germline CDR1 is GTSNPN and CDR2 is SVGIG (reference sequence). Trimming removed 4 bases from V and 4 bases from J; junction bases left unmatched: 2. CDR3 bases: TGTGCCTGGACACAGGGGGGCTATGGCTACACCTTC. It codes for CAWTQGGYGYTF.

CDR3 nucleotide sequence: TGTGCCAGCAGCCCTAGCGGGAGGGCCGCGGTGGGAGATACGCAGTATTTT. Protein: CASSPSGRAAVGDTQYF. The V gene is TRBV28, the J gene TRBJ2-3; TRBD2 matches at 12 bases. The CDR3 loop spans 17 amino acids. Germline V CDR1 and CDR2: MDHEN, SYDVKM. V lost 6 bases and J lost 5; bases outside the gene matches: 12.

The chain couples TRBV19 to TRBJ2-3; D uncertain. There are 17 residues in the CDR3. V dropped 1 base and J dropped 0 bases, with 14 bases sitting between them. The germline CDR1 and CDR2 sequences are LNHDA and SQIVND (reference sequence). In DNA form, the CDR3 reads TGTGCCAGTAGTATAGGATCTGAGTGGTCTAGCACAGATACGCAGTATTTT. Encoded protein: CASSIGSEWSSTDTQYF.

V gene TRBV5-1 combines with J gene TRBJ2-2; 8 nucleotides line up with TRBD2. Trimming removed 4 bases from V and 6 bases from J; junction bases left unmatched: 2. The CDR3 is 13 residues long. In germline, CDR1 is SGHRS, CDR2 YFSETQ. In DNA, the CDR3 is TGCGCCAGCAGCCCAGCGGGGGCCGGGGAGCTGTTTTTT. Translated, it gives CASSPAGAGELFF.

The rearrangement uses TRBV7-2 and TRBJ2-2; D ambiguous. V was cut by 2 bases and J by 5 bases, with 9 bases left in between. Germline values: CDR1 SGHTA, CDR2 FQGNSA. CDR3 length: 14 residues. CDR3 sequence: CASSLHGVTGELFF. The CDR3 DNA sequence: TGTGCCAGCAGCTTACATGGAGTTACCGGGGAGCTGTTTTTT.